This T cell receptor (beta chain) appears in the sequencing data of a study of T cell repertoires in cytomegalovirus infection (dated by TCRdb to about 2019). At the level of the whole study: Recently identified HLA-C-restricted CMV epitopes, whose presentation resists viral immunomodulation, were targeted by peptide stimulations together with well-studied HLA-B-restricted epitopes. Donor HLA type was relevant to the analysis, as public TCR beta signatures indicated carriage of CMV infection together with the matching HLA type. Results and caveats for the whole study, not just this receptor: Carriers of CMV infection plus the relevant HLA type were discriminated by the cumulative frequency of public TCR beta family members in the study cohort and in an independent approximately 350-donor cohort. The ex vivo response was dominated by HLA-C-restricted CMV-specific TCR beta clonotypes, and the single most frequent clonotype in two of eight donors was supplied by these HLA-C-restricted clonotypes.

A remark on this clonotype: Its cognate antigen has yet to be identified. No much larger clonotype is one base removed from it; base qualities were not supplied.

The CDR1 and CDR2 encoded by the germline V gene are KGHSH and LQKENI. Measured from the cysteine to the phenylalanine, the CDR3 is 13 residues long. The retained sequence is limited to the CDR3, 39 bases, with the frame set at the first base. V is pruned by 2 bases and J by 9 bases, leaving 3 bases of the junction without a gene match. The data were produced on an Illumina HiSeq 1500. In TCRdb, the public reads were trimmed at Q25 with fastp and aligned with MiXCR, with productive beta chains retained. All rows with the same CDR3 protein become a single entry with the most common DNA and genes. For this sample the table gives 700,000 to 950,000 distinct CDR3 sequences, of which 32% were detected only once. Around 11% of the sample is in the top ten clones. The meaning of the sample's treatment or condition label: in vitro stimulation with specific CMV peptide epitopes to enrich CMV-specific T cells.

The origin of this receptor is a human donor in good health (CMV status not recorded). Some clones in this sample may be carry-over from other donors' samples. The receptor chain draws on TRBV18 and TRBJ2-1; the junction holds 8 bases that match TRBD1. The source material was cultured CD8+ T cells from PBMCs, sampled from culture after CMV antigen stimulation. The nucleotide sequence is TGTGCCAGCTCACCAGGACAGGGACCTGAGCAGTTCTTC. It codes for CASSPGQGPEQFF.